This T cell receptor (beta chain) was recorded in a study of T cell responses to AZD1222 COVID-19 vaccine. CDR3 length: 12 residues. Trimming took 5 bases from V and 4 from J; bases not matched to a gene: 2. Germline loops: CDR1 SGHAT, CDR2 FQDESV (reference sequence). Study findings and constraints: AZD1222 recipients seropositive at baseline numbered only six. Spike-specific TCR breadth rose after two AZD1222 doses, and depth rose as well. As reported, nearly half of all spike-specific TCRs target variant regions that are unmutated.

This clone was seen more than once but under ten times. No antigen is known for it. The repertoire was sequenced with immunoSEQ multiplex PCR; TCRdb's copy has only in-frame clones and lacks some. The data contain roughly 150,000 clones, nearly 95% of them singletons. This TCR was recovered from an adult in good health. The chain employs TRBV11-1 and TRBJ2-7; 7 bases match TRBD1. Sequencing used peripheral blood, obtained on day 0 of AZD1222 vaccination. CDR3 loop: CASSRDSYEQYF. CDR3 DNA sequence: TGTGCCAGCAGCCGGGACAGTTACGAGCAGTACTTC.